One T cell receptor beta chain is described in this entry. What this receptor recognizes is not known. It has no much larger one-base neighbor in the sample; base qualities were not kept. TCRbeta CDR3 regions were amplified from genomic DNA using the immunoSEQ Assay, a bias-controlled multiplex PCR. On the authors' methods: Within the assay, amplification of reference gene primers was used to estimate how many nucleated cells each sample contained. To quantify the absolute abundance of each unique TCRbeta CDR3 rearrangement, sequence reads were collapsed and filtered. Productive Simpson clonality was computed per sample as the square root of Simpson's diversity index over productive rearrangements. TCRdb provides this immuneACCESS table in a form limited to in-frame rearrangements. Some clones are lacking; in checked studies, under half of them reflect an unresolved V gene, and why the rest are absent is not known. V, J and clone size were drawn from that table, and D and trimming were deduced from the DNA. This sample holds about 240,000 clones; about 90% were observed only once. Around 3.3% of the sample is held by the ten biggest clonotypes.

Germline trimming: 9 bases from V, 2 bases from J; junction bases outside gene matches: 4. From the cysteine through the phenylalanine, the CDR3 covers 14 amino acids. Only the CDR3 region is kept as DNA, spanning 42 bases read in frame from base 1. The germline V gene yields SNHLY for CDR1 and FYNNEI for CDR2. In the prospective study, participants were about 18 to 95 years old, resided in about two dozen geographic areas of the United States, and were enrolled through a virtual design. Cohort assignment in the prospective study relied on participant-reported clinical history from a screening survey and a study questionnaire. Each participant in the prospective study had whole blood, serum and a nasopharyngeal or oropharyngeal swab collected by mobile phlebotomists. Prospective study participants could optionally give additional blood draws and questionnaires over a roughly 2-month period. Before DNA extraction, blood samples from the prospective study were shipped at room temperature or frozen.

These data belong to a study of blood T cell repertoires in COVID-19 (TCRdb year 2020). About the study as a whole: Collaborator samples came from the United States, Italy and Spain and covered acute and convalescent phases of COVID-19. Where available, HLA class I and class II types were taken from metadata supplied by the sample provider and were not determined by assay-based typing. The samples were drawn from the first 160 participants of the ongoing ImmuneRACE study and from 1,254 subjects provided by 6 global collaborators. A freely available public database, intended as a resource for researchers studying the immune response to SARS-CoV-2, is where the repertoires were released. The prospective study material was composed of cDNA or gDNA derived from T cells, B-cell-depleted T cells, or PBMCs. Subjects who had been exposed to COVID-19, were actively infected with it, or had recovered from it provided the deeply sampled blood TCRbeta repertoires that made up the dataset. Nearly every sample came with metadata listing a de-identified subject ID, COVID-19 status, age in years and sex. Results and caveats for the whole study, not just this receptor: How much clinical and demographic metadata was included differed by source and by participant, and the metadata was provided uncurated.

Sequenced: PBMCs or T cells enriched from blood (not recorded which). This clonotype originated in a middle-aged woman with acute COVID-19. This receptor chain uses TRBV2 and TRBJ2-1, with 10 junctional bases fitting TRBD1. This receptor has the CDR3 CASRGTGAYNEQFF. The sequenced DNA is TGTGCCAGTCGAGGGACAGGGGCCTACAATGAGCAGTTCTTC.